The source of this T cell receptor beta chain is a study of T cell changes during pregnancy in multiple sclerosis. Produced via immunoSEQ multiplex PCR; TCRdb's table is partial and in-frame only. The sample has about 70,000 clones, 85% to 95% seen once. The CDR3 extends over 14 amino acids. The V gene's germline CDR1 is LNHDA and CDR2 SQIVND (reference sequence). V dropped 5 bases and J dropped 0 bases, with 8 bases sitting between them. This receptor was taken from a female donor with multiple sclerosis, enrolled in a pregnancy study. The specimen comprised peripheral blood, sampled in the third trimester of pregnancy. J is TRBJ1-5 and V is TRBV19; D is uncertain. The CDR3 DNA sequence: TGTGCCAGTAGTGTACAGAATAGCAATCAGCCCCAGCATTTT. Translated: CASSVQNSNQPQHF. The full variable domain, in which reference TRBV19 and TRBJ1-5 provide the parts outside the CDR3, is DGGITQSPKYLFRKEGQNVTLSCEQNLNHDAMYWYRQDPGQGLRLIYYSQIVNDFQKGDIAEGYSVSREKKESFPLTVTSAQKNPTAFYLCASSVQNSNQPQHFGDGTRLSIL.